These T cell receptor beta chains were read from a single sample in a study of blood T cell repertoires in COVID-19. TCRdb's copy holds only in-frame clones and misses some; the assay was immunoSEQ multiplex PCR. The sample carries a few hundred thousand clones, 70% to 90% recorded once. Source material: peripheral blood. These receptors all come from a woman aged 45-59 years with COVID-19, enrolled during active disease. Both conserved end residues are part of each CDR3. The D gene is left open where the match is weak. Clone sizes are given selectively: once, few, many, or a class where the clone is expanded.

NA TRBJ1-2 TRBV15 TRBD1 CATSRDGTGGVGYTF TGTGCCACCAGCAGAGATGGGACAGGGGGCGTTGGCTACACCTTC
once TRBJ2-7 TRBV30 NA CAWSDNPTYEQYF TGTGCCTGGAGTGACAATCCAACCTACGAGCAGTACTTC
NA TRBJ1-2 TRBV6-5 NA CASRIRGVGYTF TGTGCCAGCAGGATCAGGGGTGTCGGCTACACCTTC
NA TRBJ1-2 TRBV4-1 NA CASSQFAGLPYGYTF TGCGCCAGCAGCCAATTCGCGGGACTACCCTATGGCTACACCTTC
NA TRBJ1-1 TRBV5-5 TRBD1 CASSPGQGGEEAFF TGTGCCAGCAGCCCGGGACAGGGAGGCGAGGAAGCTTTCTTT
NA TRBJ1-4 TRBV2 TRBD1 CASSEVMTGRGKLFF TGTGCCAGCAGTGAGGTTATGACAGGGAGAGGAAAACTGTTTTTT
NA TRBJ2-3 TRBV28 NA CASMSRGGTDTQYF TGTGCCAGCATGTCCCGGGGTGGCACAGATACGCAGTATTTT
NA TRBJ2-3 TRBV6-2/TRBV6-3 TRBD2 CASSYGGLAGGWDTQYF TGTGCCAGCAGTTACGGAGGACTAGCGGGGGGCTGGGATACGCAGTATTTT
NA TRBJ1-3 TRBV6-1 NA CASSPDRSGNTIYF TGTGCCAGCAGCCCCGACAGATCTGGAAACACCATATATTTT
NA TRBJ1-2 TRBV5-1 TRBD1 CASSLDRGDYGYTF TGCGCCAGCAGCTTGGACAGGGGGGACTATGGCTACACCTTC
NA TRBJ2-1 TRBV5-1 NA CASSPSGVSYNEQFF TGCGCCAGCAGCCCCTCAGGGGTTTCCTACAATGAGCAGTTCTTC
NA TRBJ2-5 TRBV6-5 TRBD1 CASSYGDRGQGETQYF TGTGCCAGCAGTTACGGGGACAGGGGGCAGGGAGAGACCCAGTACTTC
NA TRBJ1-4 TRBV5-1 TRBD1 CASSSKTRQGRNEKLFF TGCGCCAGCAGCTCGAAGACGAGACAGGGCCGGAATGAAAAACTGTTTTTT
NA TRBJ1-1 TRBV12-3/TRBV12-4 NA CASSQNTEAFF TGTGCCAGCTCCCAGAACACTGAAGCTTTCTTT
NA TRBJ1-1 TRBV29-1 NA CSVGGETEAFF TGCAGCGTTGGGGGGGAGACTGAAGCTTTCTTT
NA TRBJ2-7 TRBV6-5 NA CASSTLGHPHEQYF TGTGCCAGCAGTACCCTAGGACACCCACACGAGCAGTACTTC
once TRBJ1-2 TRBV19 TRBD1 CASATTGTASGYTF TGTGCCAGCGCTACCACCGGGACAGCCTCGGGCTACACCTTC
NA TRBJ1-6 TRBV6-5 TRBD1 CASSIWDRTDSPLHF TGTGCCAGCAGTATATGGGACAGAACGGATTCACCCCTCCACTTT
NA TRBJ1-4 TRBV29-1 NA CSVLNNEKLFF TGCAGCGTTTTAAATAATGAAAAACTGTTTTTT
NA TRBJ1-2 TRBV18 NA CATQPGVDYGYTF TGTGCCACCCAGCCGGGAGTTGACTATGGCTACACCTTC
NA TRBJ1-5 TRBV28 TRBD1 CASSFVGQGLQPQHF TGTGCCAGCAGTTTCGTGGGACAGGGTCTTCAGCCCCAGCATTTT
NA TRBJ2-7 TRBV9 NA CASTPPGDQPYEQYF TGTGCCAGCACCCCCCCCGGGGATCAGCCCTACGAGCAGTACTTC
NA TRBJ2-7 TRBV19 NA CASSPPQDSLIYEQYF TGTGCCAGTAGTCCTCCTCAGGACAGCCTAATCTACGAGCAGTACTTC
NA TRBJ2-7 TRBV5-1 NA CASSLVRSYEQYF TGCGCCAGCAGCTTAGTACGGAGCTACGAGCAGTACTTC
NA TRBJ2-7 TRBV6-2/TRBV6-3 TRBD1 CASSRTGTYEQYF TGTGCCAGCAGCAGGACAGGGACCTACGAGCAGTACTTC
NA TRBJ2-7 TRBV11-2 NA CASSWDTLSYEQYF TGTGCCAGCAGCTGGGACACACTCTCCTACGAGCAGTACTTC
NA TRBJ2-3 TRBV21-1 NA CASKPLDRVSTDTQYF TGTGCCAGCAAACCCCTGGACAGGGTGAGCACAGATACGCAGTATTTT
NA TRBJ1-6 TRBV30 TRBD1 CAWSPGQGKSSPLHF TGTGCCTGGAGTCCGGGACAGGGGAAGAGTTCACCCCTCCACTTT
NA TRBJ2-7 TRBV5-4 NA CASSPTSTAYEQYF TGTGCCAGCAGCCCGACTAGTACGGCCTACGAGCAGTACTTC
NA TRBJ1-1 TRBV11-2 TRBD1 CASSVWDSQNTEAFF TGTGCCAGCAGCGTCTGGGACAGCCAGAACACTGAAGCTTTCTTT
NA TRBJ2-7 TRBV6-1 NA CASSEAQRGRGRDF TGTGCCAGCAGTGAAGCGCAACGGGGAAGGGGGAGGGACTTC
NA TRBJ2-3 TRBV4-1 TRBD1 CASSPVGQATDTQYF TGCGCCAGCAGCCCGGTCGGACAGGCCACAGATACGCAGTATTTT
once TRBJ1-1 TRBV7-8 TRBD1 CASSHRDRGRFGTEAFF TGTGCCAGCAGCCACCGGGACAGGGGGCGATTTGGCACTGAAGCTTTCTTT
NA TRBJ2-4 TRBV3-1/TRBV3-2 TRBD1 CASSSGGRNIQYF TGTGCCAGCAGCTCAGGGGGCCGAAACATTCAGTACTTC
NA TRBJ2-5 TRBV27 TRBD1 CASSLQLRGTETQYF TGTGCCAGCAGTTTACAACTCAGGGGGACAGAGACCCAGTACTTC
NA TRBJ1-1 TRBV12-3/TRBV12-4 NA CASSLLRGTEAFF TGTGCCAGCAGTTTATTGAGAGGGACTGAAGCTTTCTTT
NA TRBJ1-6 TRBV12-1 NA CASSTSGTGLYSPLHF TGTGCCAGCAGCACCTCCGGGACAGGTTTGTATTCACCCCTCCACTTT
NA TRBJ2-7 TRBV11-1 NA CASSFGDYEQYF TGTGCCAGCAGCTTCGGGGATTACGAGCAGTACTTC
NA TRBJ1-6 TRBV5-1 TRBD1 CASSSRTGPYNSPLHF TGCGCCAGCAGCTCACGGACAGGGCCGTATAATTCACCCCTCCACTTT
NA TRBJ1-4 TRBV30 NA CAWNAPGGNEKLFF TGTGCCTGGAACGCCCCGGGTGGGAATGAAAAACTGTTTTTT
few TRBJ1-2 TRBV10-3 NA CASGQGGYTF TGTGCCAGCGGGCAAGGGGGCTACACCTTC
NA TRBJ2-1 TRBV24-1 TRBD2 CATSDLPPGEGSEQFF TGTGCCACCAGTGATTTGCCCCCTGGGGAGGGAAGTGAGCAGTTCTTC